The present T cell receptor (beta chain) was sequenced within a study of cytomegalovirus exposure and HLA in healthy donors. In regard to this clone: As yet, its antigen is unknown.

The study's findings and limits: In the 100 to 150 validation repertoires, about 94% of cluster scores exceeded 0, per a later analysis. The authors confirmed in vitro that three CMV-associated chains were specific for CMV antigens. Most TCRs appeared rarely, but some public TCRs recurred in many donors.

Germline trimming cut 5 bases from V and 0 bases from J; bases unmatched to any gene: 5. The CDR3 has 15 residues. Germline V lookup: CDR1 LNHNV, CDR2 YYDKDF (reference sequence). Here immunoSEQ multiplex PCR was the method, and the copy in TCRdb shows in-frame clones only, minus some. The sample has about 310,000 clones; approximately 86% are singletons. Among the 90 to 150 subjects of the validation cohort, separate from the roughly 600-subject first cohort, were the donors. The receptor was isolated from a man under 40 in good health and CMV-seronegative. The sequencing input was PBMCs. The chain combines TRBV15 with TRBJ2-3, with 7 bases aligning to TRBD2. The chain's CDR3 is CATSSSSGSTDTQYF. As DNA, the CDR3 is TGTGCCACCAGCTCCTCTAGCGGAAGCACAGATACGCAGTATTTT.